This T cell receptor (beta chain) was sequenced during a study of Graves' ophthalmopathy and Graves' hyperthyroidism (dated by TCRdb to 2017 to 2018). Regarding the research as a whole: A patient counted as having stable hyperthyroidism if there was no progression to ophthalmopathy within 18 months of follow-up. TCR beta repertoire signatures were used to distinguish Graves' ophthalmopathy from Graves' hyperthyroidism and to predict progression to ophthalmopathy. In total, 135 blood samples were TCR-sequenced: 40 to 45 ophthalmopathy, some 80 hyperthyroidism and about 17 hyperthyroidism-to-ophthalmopathy patients. To explore V-J signatures that separate ophthalmopathy from hyperthyroidism, a discovery set of about 96 patients was enrolled, consisting of under 50 with ophthalmopathy and about 60 with stable hyperthyroidism. An independent validation cohort was composed of 18 hyperthyroidism patients and over 15 patients who later progressed from hyperthyroidism to ophthalmopathy. T-cell repertoires of thyroid tissue and blood were compared in 5 or 6 hyperthyroidism patients. Following sampling, methimazole starting at 30 mg daily was administered to hyperthyroidism patients, and high-dose intravenous methylprednisolone was administered to ophthalmopathy patients. What the study reported, not specific to this receptor: Sample size was not statistically predetermined, and group allocation was not concealed from the investigators. In validation, the model predicted ophthalmopathy progression with about 71% sensitivity and roughly 72% specificity; fewer than 15 predicted patients were CT-confirmed with GO in a median of approximately 6.5 months. In cross-validation, the 13-signature model distinguished ophthalmopathy from stable hyperthyroidism with roughly 90% sensitivity and 81.08% specificity, and in the test set the corresponding values were approximately 80% and 75%. Most expanded thyroid clonotypes with a frequency above 0.001 also appeared in blood, which suggests that blood repertoires may reflect the immune response in the thyroid.

In the germline V gene (reference sequence), CDR1 corresponds to SEHNR and CDR2 to FQNEAQ. Spanning cysteine to phenylalanine, the CDR3 consists of 17 amino acids. Solely the CDR3 DNA is kept, with 51 bases framed from the first base. For repertoire sequencing, the TCR beta CDR3 regions were amplified from RNA transcripts. HTBI primers and the Qiagen OneStep RT-PCR kit were used in a first-round RT-PCR, which was followed by a second-round multiplex PCR, size selection and purification. Sequencing of the libraries was carried out on an Illumina HiSeq2000 in paired-end mode with 100 bp reads. Regarding the original processing steps: SOAPnuke was used for read processing, and reads with adapters, uncalled bases, a mean Phred below 15, or no exact constant-primer or identifier match were discarded. COPE v1.2.5 was used to merge high-quality paired reads. Clonotypes were defined as unique nucleotide sequences and were aligned to IMGT TRB V, D and J references using MiTCR v1.1. The analysis was limited to V-J combinations with a frequency above 0.0001, which together covered over 99% of the repertoires. A TCR clonal expansion and chaos score per V-J combination was defined as the ratio of F50 clonal expansion to chaos observed in the TCRdist matrix. Features were reduced by Welch's t-statistics and random forest to over ten V-J combinations, which fed a naive Bayes classifier. The similarity between thyroid and blood repertoires was quantified using the Morisita-Horn index. TCRdb reworked the public reads: Q25 trimming with fastp, MiXCR clone assembly, productive beta chains retained. Each entry merges the rows of one CDR3 protein and shows their most common DNA and genes. The V and J calls, along with clone size, are taken from TCRdb and not from the paper's own processing. The sample table shows about 1.2 million distinct CDR3 sequences, and about 35% are seen once. Around 10% of the sample belongs to the ten largest clones.

The hyperthyroidism patients were 18 to 65 years old and newly diagnosed, with a disease duration of less than 2 months. Anyone with other autoimmune diseases, uncontrolled infections, pregnancy or lactation was excluded from the study. Diagnosis was based on clinical symptoms, serum thyroxine, TRAb, thyroid ultrasound and orbital computed tomography. Total RNA was extracted with Trizol reagent and quality-checked on an Agilent 2100 Bioanalyzer. As concerns this clonotype: This clone's antigen is unknown. This may stem from a read error, because a much larger clone lies one nucleotide away.

The origin of this receptor is an adult man with Graves' hyperthyroidism. In this chain, TRBV7-9 is recombined with TRBJ1-6, with the D gene call left open. Sequencing was carried out using peripheral blood or thyroid tissue (not recorded which). For the CDR3, the sequence is CASTLPWKSSYSSPLHF. The DNA is TGTGCCAGCACCCTCCCCTGGAAGAGCTCCTATAGTTCACCCCTCCACTTT. Joined to the reference TRBV7-9 and TRBJ1-6 proteins, this CDR3 gives the full variable domain: DTGVSQNPRHKITKRGQNVTFRCDPISEHNRLYWYRQTLGQGPEFLTYFQNEAQLEKSRLLSDRFSAERPKGSFSTLEIQRTEQGDSAMYLCASTLPWKSSYSSPLHFGNGTRLTVT.